Presented here are 22 T cell receptor beta chains from one specimen sequenced in a study of control samples from healthy donors and cancer patients. Libraries were prepared by immunoSEQ multiplex PCR; TCRdb keeps only in-frame clonotypes and omits some of them. In the table there are about 270,000 clones, approximately 80% of which are singletons. The sample taken for sequencing was PBMCs. The receptors derive from a woman aged 55-75 years with lung cancer.

The CDR3 reads CASSLSPAGSGVVQFF. CDR3 DNA: TGCGCCAGCAGCTTGTCTCCCGCTGGGAGCGGGGTCGTGCAGTTCTTC. The chain is built from TRBV5-1 and TRBJ2-1; 7 positions agree with TRBD2. The V segment lost 1 base and the J segment 12 bases; nucleotides outside the gene matches: 16. Germline assignment: CDR1 SGHRS and CDR2 YFSETQ. The CDR3 is made up of 16 amino acids.

The V gene is TRBV14, the J gene TRBJ1-2; perhaps TRBD1 as D (6 bases). Trimming pared 4 bases from V and 2 bases from J, leaving 8 bases between. Germline-derived CDR1 and CDR2 are SGHDN and FVKESK. This CDR3 is 13 amino acids long. The CDR3 bases are TGTGCCAGCAGCCCACAGGGAAACTATGGCTACACCTTC. It translates to CASSPQGNYGYTF. Looking up the rest from reference TRBV14 and TRBJ1-2 gives the full variable domain: EAGVTQFPSHSVIEKGQTVTLRCDPISGHDNLYWYRRVMGKEIKFLLHFVKESKQDESGMPNNRFLAERTGGTYSTLKVQPAELEDSGVYFCASSPQGNYGYTFGSGTRLTVV.

The chain joins TRBV4-1 to TRBJ2-7; 8 bases agree with TRBD2. Germline V gene lookup returns CDR1 MGHRA and CDR2 YSYEKL. V lost 4 bases and J lost 5; bases outside the gene matches: 7. The CDR3 is made up of 14 amino acids. The CDR3 nucleotides are TGCGCCAGCAGCCCCCCCCGGGGGGGCCACGAGCAGTACTTC. Its translation is CASSPPRGGHEQYF.

The CDR3 is CASSVEEGANVLTF. CDR3 nucleotides: TGTGCCAGCAGCGTAGAGGAGGGAGCCAACGTCCTGACTTTC. The chain has TRBV9 and TRBJ2-6; D might be TRBD2 (6 bases). Germline CDR1 and CDR2: SGDLS and YYNGEE. The V gene lost 0 bases and the J gene lost 7 bases, with 8 bases spanning the gap. The CDR3 sequence is 14 residues long.

V usage is TRBV5-1 and J usage is TRBJ2-7; D might be TRBD2 (6 bases). Trimming left V 2 bases short and J 2 bases short, with 14 bases between. This CDR3 is built from 15 residues. Germline V gene sequence: CDR1 SGHRS, CDR2 YFSETQ. Here the CDR3 reads CASSFSGSVTYEQYF. For the CDR3, the DNA is TGCGCCAGCAGCTTTAGCGGATCCGTTACCTACGAGCAGTACTTC.

This clone appeared once. J is TRBJ1-4 and V is TRBV4-1; D remains ambiguous. The length of the CDR3 is 16 residues. The V and J ends lost 4 bases and 0 bases respectively, with 12 bases between them. The V gene's germline CDR1 is MGHRA and CDR2 YSYEKL. CDR3 region: CASSLLPDSTNEKLFF. The CDR3 nucleotides are TGCGCCAGCAGCCTCCTCCCCGACTCAACTAATGAAAAACTGTTTTTT.

CDR3 nucleotide sequence: TGTGCCAGCAGGAGGACTCTGAATTCACCCCTCCACTTT. Its protein is CASRRTLNSPLHF. J is TRBJ1-6 and V is TRBV6-5; D remains ambiguous. Germline-derived CDR1 and CDR2 are MNHEY and SVGAGI. The CDR3 covers 13 residues. With 6 bases removed from V and 7 bases from J, the gap between germline ends came to 10 bases.

The J gene is TRBJ1-2, the V gene TRBV7-9; 9 bases line up with TRBD1. The germline gives CDR1 SEHNR, CDR2 FQNEAQ (reference sequence). The junction had 6 bases not matched to a gene; V was cut back by 5 bases and J by 8 bases. The CDR3 consists of 13 residues. As DNA, the CDR3 is TGTGCCAGCAGCCGGGACAGGGATCAAGGCTACACCTTC. Its protein is CASSRDRDQGYTF.

The chain uses TRBV28 and TRBJ2-6; 9 nucleotides agree with TRBD2. Germline CDR1 reads MDHEN; CDR2 reads SYDVKM. CDR3 length: 18 residues. Germline trimming cut 11 bases from V and 2 bases from J; bases unmatched to any gene: 16. For the CDR3, the DNA is TGTGCCCCCCGCCGCGCCGCGGGGGGGGGAGCTGGGGCCAACGTCCTGACTTTC. Protein product: CAPRRAAGGGAGANVLTF.

V gene TRBV19 combines with J gene TRBJ2-3, with D unclear. Trimming shortened V by 5 bases and J by 4 bases, and 10 bases separated the two germline ends. The V gene's germline CDR1 is LNHDA and CDR2 SQIVND (reference sequence). This CDR3 is 13 amino acids long. CDR3 sequence (DNA): TGTGCCAGTAGTCCCCCGTGGGCAGATACGCAGTATTTT. Translated, it gives CASSPPWADTQYF.

This clone is a singleton in its sample. One end of the junction is discordant with germline, which a read error may explain. Other DNA sequences within the sample encode an identical CDR3. This chain links TRBV18 with TRBJ2-5, with TRBD2 as a possible D gene (6 bases). The CDR3 has 15 amino acids. The germline V gene has CDR1 KGHSH and CDR2 LQKENI. The CDR3 bases are TGTGCCAGCTCACCACTGCGGGGCTACCAAGAGACTCAGTACTTC. Amino acids: CASSPLRGYQETQYF.

V and J are TRBV18 and TRBJ2-3, with unresolved D. CDR3 length equals 15 residues. In germline, CDR1 is KGHSH, CDR2 LQKENI. V lost 2 bases to trimming and J lost 3 bases, with 12 bases between them. This CDR3 reads CASSPKTASTDTQYF. The CDR3 region has the DNA TGTGCCAGCTCACCAAAAACAGCTTCAACAGATACGCAGTATTTT.

The chain has TRBV5-1 and TRBJ2-5; 10 bases line up with TRBD2. Looked up from germline, CDR1 is SGHRS and CDR2 is YFSETQ. CDR3 length: 17 residues. With V trimmed by 4 bases and J by 5 bases, 14 bases remained unmatched. CDR3 nucleotide sequence: TGCGCCAGCAGCAGGCTGTTTCTAGCGGGGGAGGCGGAGACCCAGTACTTC. It specifies CASSRLFLAGEAETQYF. The complete variable domain, with remaining parts taken from reference TRBV5-1 and TRBJ2-5, reads KAGVTQTPRYLIKTRGQQVTLSCSPISGHRSVSWYQQTPGQGLQFLFEYFSETQRNKGNFPGRFSGRQFSNSRSEMNVSTLELGDSALYLCASSRLFLAGEAETQYFGPGTRLLVL.

The chain links TRBV5-1 to TRBJ2-7; the match to TRBD2 covers 14 bases. The CDR3 runs 16 residues. CDR1 and CDR2 from the germline V gene are SGHRS and YFSETQ. V trimming: 3 bases; J trimming: 4 bases; junction bases outside the gene matches: 6. This chain's CDR3 is CASSSGLAGGPYEQYF. The CDR3 DNA follows: TGCGCCAGCAGCTCCGGACTAGCGGGGGGCCCTTACGAGCAGTACTTC.

The CDR3 protein is CATSTTSGRRNEQFF. The CDR3 coding sequence is TGTGCCACCAGCACAACTAGCGGGAGGCGGAATGAGCAGTTCTTC. The V gene is TRBV15, the J gene TRBJ2-1; 12 bases map to TRBD2. The V segment lost 4 bases and the J segment 7 bases; nucleotides outside the gene matches: 5. The V gene's germline CDR1 is LNHNV and CDR2 YYDKDF (reference sequence). The CDR3 contains 15 residues.

The chain is built from TRBV5-5 and TRBJ1-3, with unresolved D. Germline V gene lookup returns CDR1 SGHKS and CDR2 YYEKEE (reference sequence). Trimming removed 3 bases from V and 0 bases from J, with 13 bases in between. The CDR3 spans 16 residues. CDR3 DNA sequence: TGTGCCAGCAGCTGGGCAGAAAGAAGCTCTGGAAACACCATATATTTT. This gives the protein CASSWAERSSGNTIYF.

This clone was seen ten or more times. V and J are TRBV2 and TRBJ2-2; 8 positions match TRBD2. The CDR3 is made up of 14 amino acids. The trim removed 6 bases at V and 4 bases at J, leaving 4 bases unmatched. Per the germline V gene, CDR1 is SNHLY and CDR2 is FYNNEI. The DNA of the CDR3 is TGTGCCAGCAGGGGGCTAGCGGGCACCGGGGAGCTGTTTTTT. Protein: CASRGLAGTGELFF. The full variable domain, in which reference TRBV2 and TRBJ2-2 provide the parts outside the CDR3, is EPEVTQTPSHQVTQMGQEVILRCVPISNHLYFYWYRQILGQKVEFLVSFYNNEISEKSEIFDDQFSVERPDGSNFTLKIRSTKLEDSAMYFCASRGLAGTGELFFGEGSRLTVL.

This rearrangement joins TRBV19 to TRBJ2-5, with D possibly being TRBD1 (5 bases). In germline, CDR1 is LNHDA, CDR2 SQIVND (reference sequence). This CDR3 has 16 amino acids. The V end was cut by 0 bases, the J end by 7 bases, with 18 bases between. CDR3 in amino acids: CASSIDATGRVGTQYF. The CDR3 coding sequence is TGTGCCAGTAGTATAGATGCAACAGGCCGTGTGGGGACCCAGTACTTC. The full variable domain, rest sourced from reference TRBV19 and TRBJ2-5, is DGGITQSPKYLFRKEGQNVTLSCEQNLNHDAMYWYRQDPGQGLRLIYYSQIVNDFQKGDIAEGYSVSREKKESFPLTVTSAQKNPTAFYLCASSIDATGRVGTQYFGPGTRLLVL.

This chain uses TRBV7-9 with TRBJ1-4; 8 bases fit TRBD1. Trimming removed 5 bases from V and 7 bases from J; junction bases left unmatched: 6. The CDR3 length is 14 residues. Germline loops: CDR1 SEHNR, CDR2 FQNEAQ (reference sequence). The CDR3 reads CASSRGTGSEKLFF. CDR3 in DNA: TGTGCCAGCAGCCGGGGGACAGGTTCTGAAAAACTGTTTTTT.

The J gene is TRBJ2-1, the V gene TRBV9; D gene ambiguous. V gave up 0 bases and J gave up 4 bases, with 14 bases separating them. The CDR3 extends over 16 amino acids. Germline V CDR1 and CDR2: SGDLS, YYNGEE. CDR3 coding DNA: TGTGCCAGCAGCGTAGGGCCGTATTCGGCGTACAATGAGCAGTTCTTC. Encoded protein: CASSVGPYSAYNEQFF.

The chain recombines TRBV5-1 with TRBJ2-6, with 9 bases matching TRBD1. The trim removed 0 bases at V and 0 bases at J, leaving 4 bases unmatched. The CDR3 is 18 amino acids. From germline, CDR1 is SGHRS and CDR2 YFSETQ. This CDR3 reads CASSLGQGGVSGANVLTF. The CDR3 DNA reads as TGCGCCAGCAGCTTGGGACAGGGGGGCGTCTCTGGGGCCAACGTCCTGACTTTC.

CDR3 sequence (DNA): TGTGCCAGCAGCCCGATAATCGCTGAAGCTTTCTTT. Its protein product is CASSPIIAEAFF. This chain connects TRBV28 to TRBJ1-1, with D uncertain. V was clipped by 6 bases and J by 6 bases, with 11 bases between them. Per the germline V gene, CDR1 is MDHEN and CDR2 is SYDVKM. This CDR3 has 12 residues.